The 15 T cell receptor beta chains listed next were all sequenced from one sample in a study of blood T cell repertoires in COVID-19. TCRdb's copy holds only in-frame clones and misses some; the assay was immunoSEQ multiplex PCR. The sample has more than 120,000 clones, about nine tenths seen once. What was sequenced was peripheral blood. The receptors were gathered from a man aged 50-59 years who had recovered from COVID-19.

This clone appeared a single time. This chain links TRBV15 with TRBJ2-7, with unresolved D. Germline-derived CDR1 and CDR2 are LNHNV and YYDKDF (reference sequence). The CDR3 extends over 14 amino acids. The ends were cut back, 0 bases at V and 2 bases at J, with 8 bases in the middle. The CDR3 sequence is CATSREILTYEQYF. The CDR3 bases are TGTGCCACCAGCAGAGAAATCCTAACCTACGAGCAGTACTTC. The full variable domain, with the rest looked up from reference TRBV15 and TRBJ2-7, is DAMVIQNPRYQVTQFGKPVTLSCSQTLNHNVMYWYQQKSSQAPKLLFHYYDKDFNNEADTPDNFQSRRPNTSFCFLDIRSPGLGDTAMYLCATSREILTYEQYFGPGTRLTVT.

The V and J genes are TRBV19 and TRBJ2-7, with D possibly being TRBD1 (5 bases). The CDR3 is 13 residues long. Trimming shortened V by 4 bases and J by 2 bases, and 9 bases separated the two germline ends. Germline loops: CDR1 LNHDA, CDR2 SQIVND (reference sequence). CDR3 sequence (DNA): TGTGCCAGTAGTACCGACAGTACCTACGAGCAGTACTTC. This sequence encodes CASSTDSTYEQYF. The complete variable domain, with remaining parts taken from reference TRBV19 and TRBJ2-7, reads DGGITQSPKYLFRKEGQNVTLSCEQNLNHDAMYWYRQDPGQGLRLIYYSQIVNDFQKGDIAEGYSVSREKKESFPLTVTSAQKNPTAFYLCASSTDSTYEQYFGPGTRLTVT.

This clone was detected once. This chain connects TRBV24-1 to TRBJ2-3; 8 positions agree with TRBD1. V trimming: 3 bases; J trimming: 4 bases; junction bases outside the gene matches: 2. This CDR3 contains 14 residues. The germline CDR1 and CDR2 sequences are KGHDR and SFDVKD. Written as DNA, the CDR3 is TGTGCCACCAGTGATCCAGGGGGCGCAGATACGCAGTATTTT. Amino acids: CATSDPGGADTQYF.

This chain links TRBV4-1 with TRBJ2-7, with D possibly matching TRBD1 (6 bases). CDR1 and CDR2 from the germline V gene are MGHRA and YSYEKL. CDR3 length: 15 amino acids. V was clipped by 6 bases and J by 0 bases, with 15 bases between them. CDR3 nucleotide sequence: TGCGCCAGCAGTAACACAGGGAGCAACTCCTACGAGCAGTACTTC. This sequence encodes CASSNTGSNSYEQYF.

This clone appeared once. V and J are TRBV11-2 and TRBJ2-2, with no clear D. This CDR3 is 15 amino acids long. Germline V gene data show CDR1 as SGHAT and CDR2 as FQNNGV. Trimming left V 0 bases short and J 3 bases short, with 8 bases between. This CDR3 reads CASSLDPPYTGELFF. CDR3 coding DNA: TGTGCCAGCAGCTTAGATCCCCCCTACACCGGGGAGCTGTTTTTT.

The chain recombines TRBV30 with TRBJ2-2; weak D call: TRBD1 (6 bases). This CDR3 comprises 19 residues. Germline values: CDR1 GTSNPN, CDR2 SVGIG (reference sequence). V was cut by 0 bases and J by 2 bases, with 22 bases left in between. Here the CDR3 DNA reads TGTGCCTGGAGTGTAACATTTGGGGCCCGGGACACAAACACCGGGGAGCTGTTTTTT. This gives the protein CAWSVTFGARDTNTGELFF.

This chain connects TRBV6-5 to TRBJ1-1, with D possibly matching TRBD1 (6 bases). The germline V and J ends were trimmed by 2 bases and 6 bases, with 13 bases remaining between them. Germline V CDR1 and CDR2: MNHEY, SVGAGI. This CDR3 contains 14 residues. The CDR3 loop reads CASSYGYRVPEAFF. CDR3 DNA sequence: TGTGCCAGCAGTTACGGCTACAGGGTCCCTGAAGCTTTCTTT.

The V gene is TRBV27, the J gene TRBJ2-2, with D hard to call. The germline V and J ends were trimmed by 3 bases and 2 bases, with 7 bases remaining between them. The CDR3 has 14 residues. Germline values: CDR1 MNHEY, CDR2 SMNVEV (reference sequence). The CDR3, as DNA: TGTGCCAGCAGTTTCGGGTTAAACACCGGGGAGCTGTTTTTT. Protein: CASSFGLNTGELFF.

This sequence joins TRBV6-2 or TRBV6-3 and TRBJ2-1, with 9 positions matching TRBD2. CDR3 length: 14 residues. Trimming at V came to 6 bases and at J to 7 bases, leaving 7 bases not matched to a gene. Germline V gives CDR1 MNHEY, CDR2 SVGEGT. Written as DNA, the CDR3 is TGTGCCAGCAGCCGCGGGGGGGCTATGAATGAGCAGTTCTTC. It translates to CASSRGGAMNEQFF.

The CDR3 reads CASSLSPGLNTEAFF. DNA for the CDR3: TGCGCCAGCAGCTTGTCCCCGGGGTTGAACACTGAAGCTTTCTTT. The V call is TRBV5-1, the J call TRBJ1-1; D is uncertain. V was cut by 1 base and J by 0 bases, with 10 bases left in between. The CDR3 consists of 15 residues. CDR1 and CDR2 from the germline V gene are SGHRS and YFSETQ.

This chain connects TRBV25-1 to TRBJ2-3; 8 nucleotides align to TRBD2. The CDR3 runs to 16 residues. Per the germline V gene, CDR1 is MGHDK and CDR2 is SYGVNS. V lost 6 bases and J lost 2; bases outside the gene matches: 10. In DNA, the CDR3 is TGTGCCAGCAGGACTTCTGAAGCGGGGGACACAGATACGCAGTATTTT. Protein product: CASRTSEAGDTDTQYF.

The chain links TRBV7-9 to TRBJ1-2; D ambiguous. The CDR3 has 15 amino acids. V shed 0 bases and J shed 6 bases, with 14 bases lying between them. Germline loops: CDR1 SEHNR, CDR2 FQNEAQ (reference sequence). Here the CDR3 reads CASSLARSEVNGYTF. CDR3 coding DNA: TGTGCCAGCAGCTTAGCGCGATCCGAGGTGAATGGCTACACCTTC.

V gene TRBV9 combines with J gene TRBJ1-4; 12 bases align to TRBD1. The CDR3 totals 17 residues. The germline V gene has CDR1 SGDLS and CDR2 YYNGEE. The ends lost 1 base at V and 4 bases at J; junction bases unmatched: 5. Here the CDR3 DNA reads TGTGCCAGCAGCGTACTCGGGACAGGGGGCATTAATGAAAAACTGTTTTTT. Its translation: CASSVLGTGGINEKLFF.

V is TRBV2 and J is TRBJ1-1, with D tentatively TRBD1 (5 bases). CDR1 and CDR2 from the germline V gene are SNHLY and FYNNEI. The CDR3 runs to 17 residues. V was trimmed by 3 bases and J by 0 bases, leaving 17 bases between them. The CDR3 bases are TGTGCCAGCAGTGATCAAAAACTAAGGGGAATGAACACTGAAGCTTTCTTT. Translating gives CASSDQKLRGMNTEAFF.

V usage is TRBV7-6 and J usage is TRBJ2-1; D is undetermined. The germline V and J ends were trimmed by 3 bases and 0 bases, with 9 bases remaining between them. The germline V gene has CDR1 SGHVS and CDR2 FNYEAQ. The CDR3 consists of 15 residues. CDR3 loop: CASSFELTSYNEQFF. The CDR3 DNA sequence: TGTGCCAGCAGCTTTGAGCTTACCTCCTACAATGAGCAGTTCTTC.